The rows below give T cell receptor beta chains drawn from one sample of a study of T cell responses to AZD1222 COVID-19 vaccine. Method: immunoSEQ multiplex PCR; TCRdb's copy keeps in-frame clones and lacks some. The sample carries 60,000 to 90,000 clones, around 90% recorded once. Sequencing used peripheral blood, obtained 28 days after the second AZD1222 dose. Receptors were obtained from an adult who received the AZD1222 COVID-19 vaccine. Each CDR3 is given with its conserved first and last residue. D genes are given only for firm matches. Size tells how often a clone was seen (once, few, many) or the class of an expanded clone, and some rows leave it out.

v_gene,j_gene,d_gene,abundance,CDR3aa,CDR3nt
TRBV11-2,TRBJ2-7,NA,NA,CASSISDSYEQYF,TGTGCCAGCAGCATATCCGACAGCTACGAGCAGTACTTC
TRBV10-1,TRBJ1-1,NA,few,CASSADLNTEAFF,TGCGCCAGCAGTGCCGATCTGAACACTGAAGCTTTCTTT
TRBV30,TRBJ1-2,NA,few,CAWSPGARGYTF,TGTGCCTGGAGTCCAGGGGCGCGGGGCTACACCTTC
TRBV2,TRBJ2-2,NA,NA,CASWSTDSGGELFF,TGTGCCAGCTGGTCAACAGATTCGGGCGGGGAGCTGTTTTTT
TRBV7-9,TRBJ1-1,TRBD1,NA,CASSWLPGQGFEAFF,TGTGCCAGCAGTTGGTTGCCGGGACAGGGGTTTGAAGCTTTCTTT
TRBV5-8,TRBJ2-3,NA,NA,CASSLGLGLDTQYF,TGTGCCAGCAGCTTGGGCCTGGGGCTAGATACGCAGTATTTT
TRBV30,TRBJ1-1,NA,few,CAWTEQGGWEAFF,TGTGCCTGGACGGAACAGGGAGGTTGGGAAGCTTTCTTT
TRBV6-5,TRBJ1-3,NA,NA,CASSYSMGQPGNTIYF,TGTGCCAGCAGTTACTCGATGGGCCAGCCAGGAAACACCATATATTTT
TRBV4-1,TRBJ1-2,NA,NA,CASSQEGGRVGKGTF,NA
TRBV2,TRBJ2-3,NA,NA,CASSGVGSSTDTQYF,TGTGCCAGCAGTGGTGTCGGATCTAGCACAGATACGCAGTATTTT
TRBV6-6,TRBJ2-1,NA,NA,CASSSYPGTYNEQFF,TGTGCCAGCAGTTCTTACCCCGGGACCTACAATGAGCAGTTCTTC
TRBV7-2,TRBJ2-2,NA,NA,CATRMGTPTNGELFF,TGTGCCACCAGAATGGGGACACCGACCAACGGGGAGCTGTTTTTT
TRBV9,TRBJ2-3,NA,NA,CASSVVGFPDTQYF,TGTGCCAGCAGCGTAGTTGGCTTCCCAGATACGCAGTATTTT
TRBV4-2,TRBJ1-4,NA,NA,CASSRSARGMVEEKLFF,TGTGCCAGCAGCCGAAGCGCCCGGGGTATGGTCGAGGAAAAACTGTTTTTT
TRBV15,TRBJ1-1,NA,NA,CATSRPGLITEAFF,TGTGCCACCAGCAGACCGGGCCTCATCACTGAAGCTTTCTTT